Listed below are T cell receptor beta chains from one sample, sequenced in a study of cytomegalovirus exposure and HLA in healthy donors. Generated by immunoSEQ multiplex PCR, the TCRdb table keeps only in-frame clones and is missing some. Among 200,000 to 250,000 clones listed, approximately 80% were seen once. The sequenced sample consisted of PBMCs. The receptors were gathered from a woman aged 30 to 39 in good health and CMV-seropositive. CDR3s leave out the opening cysteine and the closing phenylalanine or tryptophan.

V gene	CDR3 protein
TRBV5-1	ASSPTGGITEAF
TRBV11-2	ASSTSGPRPGANVLT
TRBV27	ASKARVSSRTEAF
TRBV6-5	ASSSPSSGTEAF
TRBV28	ASSLSGVVGTDTQY
TRBV30	AWSTGTEAF
TRBV6-1	ASDRGVAF
TRBV20-1	SAKISGELF
TRBV4-2	ASSQEPTDTQY
TRBV5-1	ASSSRTGGDGYT
TRBV5-1	ASSLAFSGREFWNEQF
TRBV4-1	ARRGVATNEKLF
TRBV7-2	ASMPRVPGRAGANVLT
TRBV28	ASTLDRNYGYT
TRBV6-1	ASSENGILNTGELF
TRBV6-5	ASSYFRDSEQY
TRBV5-4	ASSLVPGQDYGYT
TRBV4-1	ASSQEVRTDTQY
TRBV5-1	ASSGGTDSYNEQF
TRBV15	ATSRGRGAEAF
TRBV30	ACKAKAGDAGLGGNQPQH
TRBV7-2	ASSRGSNQPQH
TRBV27	ASRKDSFTGELF
TRBV7-8	ASSSKTNNEQF
TRBV14	ASSAIRAGLGELF
TRBV29-1	SVGQSTEAF
TRBV5-1	ASRTSTDTQY
TRBV30	AWSVAVEQY
TRBV19	ASSTSGGRPQH
TRBV4-1	ASSQGTGGYT
TRBV18	ASSTGIEAF
TRBV9	ASSLTGGREDTQY
TRBV6-5	ASSYSMSGEVETQY
TRBV4-1	ASSQRGERGTEAF
TRBV20-1	SASGKETQY
TRBV9	ASSVGVEYYEQY
TRBV5-6	ASSLGAVQETQY
TRBV16	ASSPRAGGQPQH
TRBV30	AWTLFGDTEAF
TRBV5-1	ASAEGRSGFTEAF
TRBV29-1	SVEDKRGGEYEQY
TRBV11-2	ASSPRLEGAEQF
TRBV11-2	ASSPNSGGNQPQH
TRBV4-1	ASSTTSGRSDNEQF
TRBV20-1	SVRPVEQY
TRBV6-5	ASRTGGAYYGYT
TRBV5-1	ASSWPPGQVQETQY
TRBV11-2	ASSFSSGANVLT